The source of this T cell receptor (beta chain) is a study of Graves' ophthalmopathy and Graves' hyperthyroidism. The overall study: Investigators collected peripheral blood at initial diagnosis, before any treatment was given. Findings of the study overall: A 13-signature model separated ophthalmopathy from stable hyperthyroidism, reaching about 88% sensitivity and 75% to 83% specificity cross-validated. The majority of expanded thyroid clonotypes above 0.001 frequency also occurred in blood.

For repertoire sequencing, the TCR beta CDR3 regions were amplified from RNA transcripts. RT-PCR was first run with HTBI primers, then multiplex PCR in a second round. In TCRdb, the multiplex PCR reads were re-called with MiXCR into one record per CDR3 protein. The sample yields over 150,000 distinct CDR3 sequences, 30% to 45% seen once. In donors with ophthalmopathy, activity was moderate-to-severe, with CAS ≥3, NOSPECS ≥4 and duration under 3 months. As regards this clonotype: What it binds is not known.

This sequence was found in a woman aged 40 to 50 with Graves' ophthalmopathy. The sample consisted of peripheral blood.

CDR3 loop: CASTKGAIGYTF. The CDR3 DNA reads as TGTGCCAGCACCAAGGGGGCGATTGGCTACACCTTC. This sequence joins TRBV12-3 or TRBV12-4 and TRBJ1-2; 7 positions match TRBD1. After removal of 7 bases from V and 7 bases from J, the junction contained 6 bases not matched to a gene. This CDR3 region has 12 residues.